Here is one TCR beta chain with its context. The antigen remains unidentified. V lost 2 bases and J lost 4; bases outside the gene matches: 9. This CDR3 spans 17 amino acids. Germline values: CDR1 MNHEY, CDR2 SVGAGI. These data are taken from a study of blood T cells in healthy people across ages. On the study more broadly: Template switching recovered approximately one barcoded beta molecule for every two T cells. Study-wide points: Greater diversity and more naive CD4+ cells were seen in long-lived donors than in aged donors.

Together with a sample-barcoded 5' primer, a J-beta primer mix was included in a second PCR lasting about 7 to 12 cycles. TCRdb re-called the 5' RACE reads through MiXCR, storing one row per CDR3 protein. The sample has fewer than 700,000 distinct CDR3 sequences, roughly 43% seen once. The sample comprised blood. The V call is TRBV6-5, the J call TRBJ2-1; 9 bases are a match to TRBD2. This receptor was taken from a man older than 75 in good health. DNA for the CDR3: TGTGCCAGCAGTTACAGTTCCGGGCGGGGGGGTTACAATGAGCAGTTCTTC. Its protein product is CASSYSSGRGGYNEQFF.